These 21 T cell receptor beta chains were sequenced from one sample in a study of blood T cell repertoires in COVID-19. Assay: immunoSEQ multiplex PCR; the TCRdb copy retains only in-frame clones and omits some. The data show about 140,000 clones, with about four fifths seen just once and around 8.6% held by the top ten. Sequencing was done on a sample of peripheral blood. These receptors originate from a human donor in a cohort sampled during active COVID-19.

V usage is TRBV4-1 and J usage is TRBJ2-3; 9 nucleotides align to TRBD2. The trim removed 4 bases at V and 3 bases at J, leaving 8 bases unmatched. Germline CDR1 reads MGHRA; CDR2 reads YSYEKL. This CDR3 has 16 residues. The CDR3 nucleotides are TGCGCCAGCAGCCCACTTGCTAGCGGGGTTACAGATACGCAGTATTTT. Translated, it gives CASSPLASGVTDTQYF.

This sequence joins TRBV3-1 (or the pseudogene TRBV3-2) and TRBJ1-5; TRBD1 aligns across 7 bases. This CDR3 is built from 15 residues. V lost 1 base and J lost 4; bases outside the gene matches: 4. From germline, CDR1 is LGHDT and CDR2 YNNKEL (reference sequence). As DNA, the CDR3 is TGTGCCAGCAGCCAAGCCAGGGGGAAAAATCAGCCCCAGCATTTT. The encoded protein is CASSQARGKNQPQHF.

V and J are TRBV18 and TRBJ1-2; D not certain. The CDR3 runs to 15 residues. V lost 0 bases to trimming and J lost 7 bases, with 15 bases between them. CDR1 is KGHSH, CDR2 LQKENI, per germline. CDR3 sequence reads: CASSPPSADSSGYTF. The CDR3 region has the DNA TGTGCCAGCTCACCACCGTCAGCAGACTCTAGTGGCTACACCTTC.

The chain carries TRBV24-1 and TRBJ2-7; the match to TRBD2 covers 7 bases. The V gene's germline CDR1 is KGHDR and CDR2 SFDVKD. The CDR3 totals 13 residues. Trimming at V came to 4 bases and at J to 6 bases, leaving 5 bases not matched to a gene. CDR3: CATSDRGRGEQYF. CDR3 nucleotides: TGTGCCACCAGTGACCGGGGGAGGGGCGAGCAGTACTTC.

The chain joins TRBV3-1 (or the pseudogene TRBV3-2) to TRBJ1-1; 9 positions match TRBD1. The CDR3 has 13 amino acids. The ends lost 2 bases at V and 10 bases at J; junction bases unmatched: 5. The germline gives CDR1 LGHDT, CDR2 YNNKEL (reference sequence). CDR3 sequence reads: CASSQLQGAAAFF. The DNA of the CDR3 is TGTGCCAGCAGCCAACTACAGGGGGCCGCAGCTTTCTTT.

This chain connects TRBV19 to TRBJ2-5, with TRBD1 identical over 7 bases. The CDR3 spans 15 residues. Per germline, CDR1 LNHDA and CDR2 SQIVND (reference sequence). Germline trimming cut 5 bases from V and 4 bases from J; bases unmatched to any gene: 10. This CDR3 reads CASSPEGAGRETQYF. The CDR3 DNA is TGTGCCAGTAGTCCCGAGGGGGCGGGTCGAGAGACCCAGTACTTC.

The genes are TRBV7-2 and TRBJ2-3; D is possibly TRBD1 (8 bases). Per germline, CDR1 SGHTA and CDR2 FQGNSA. Trimming cost V 1 base and J 5 bases, with 13 bases left between them. This CDR3 comprises 15 residues. The chain's CDR3 is CASSLGTGRGDTQYF. The CDR3 DNA reads as TGTGCCAGCAGCTTAGGGACAGGGAGGGGAGATACGCAGTATTTT.

This clone appeared a single time. The chain is built from TRBV2 and TRBJ1-1; D might be TRBD1 (6 bases). This CDR3 contains 15 residues. Germline-derived CDR1 and CDR2 are SNHLY and FYNNEI. The V gene lost 6 bases and the J gene lost 7 bases, with 21 bases spanning the gap. CDR3 loop: CASRSGQPGTGEAFF. The CDR3 DNA reads as TGTGCCAGCAGATCCGGACAGCCCGGGACGGGTGAAGCTTTCTTT.

This rearrangement joins TRBV11-2 to TRBJ1-1; D might be TRBD1 (5 bases). Germline V gives CDR1 SGHAT, CDR2 FQNNGV. V was trimmed by 0 bases and J by 9 bases, leaving 11 bases between them. The CDR3 has 13 residues. CDR3 bases: TGTGCCAGCAGCTTAGATCCCAGGGTTAAAGCTTTCTTT. This codes for CASSLDPRVKAFF.

The chain links TRBV6-5 to TRBJ2-2; 7 bases agree with TRBD1. V shed 6 bases and J 4 bases; nucleotides not matched to a gene: 8. This CDR3 spans 15 amino acids. Germline-derived CDR1 and CDR2 are MNHEY and SVGAGI. The DNA for the CDR3 is TGTGCCAGCAGGACAACAGGGGTGGCCACCGGGGAGCTGTTTTTT. This codes for CASRTTGVATGELFF.

Points on this clone: An end of the junction differs from the germline gene, which may be a read error. The chain joins TRBV27 to TRBJ2-1; 11 nucleotides line up with TRBD1. The CDR3 sequence is 20 residues long. The germline V gene has CDR1 MNHEY and CDR2 SMNVEV (reference sequence). The CDR3 loop is CASSSGQGATWGTAYNEQFF. The CDR3 bases are TGTGCCAGCAGTTCCGGACAGGGGGCTACCTGGGGCACTGCCTATAATGAGCAGTTCTTC.

The chain has TRBV18 and TRBJ2-5, with TRBD2 matching over 9 bases. The CDR3 runs 16 residues. The germline gives CDR1 KGHSH, CDR2 LQKENI. After removal of 3 bases from V and 3 bases from J, the junction contained 8 bases not matched to a gene. Here the CDR3 DNA reads TGTGCCAGCTCACCTAGAACAGCGGGGGGAGAAGAGACCCAGTACTTC. Its translation is CASSPRTAGGEETQYF.

The chain employs TRBV7-9 and TRBJ1-2, with a possible D match to TRBD1 (6 bases). The germline V gene encodes CDR1 SEHNR and CDR2 FQNEAQ (reference sequence). V was trimmed by 2 bases and J by 8 bases, leaving 12 bases between them. The CDR3 has 13 residues. Here the CDR3 reads CASSLKGHQGYTF. In DNA, the CDR3 is TGTGCCAGCAGCTTAAAGGGACATCAGGGCTACACCTTC.

The genes are TRBV5-5 and TRBJ1-2; 7 bases line up with TRBD1. Germline assignment: CDR1 SGHKS and CDR2 YYEKEE (reference sequence). V lost 3 bases, J lost 8 bases, and 10 bases stayed unmatched. The CDR3 length is 14 residues. Written as DNA, the CDR3 is TGTGCCAGCAGCTCCGACAGGGTACGGGGAGGCTACACCTTC. Amino acid sequence: CASSSDRVRGGYTF.

The rearrangement uses TRBV15 and TRBJ2-7, with TRBD2 identical over 8 bases. J gave up 3 bases and V 1 base, and 5 bases lay outside the gene matches. Germline V gene sequence: CDR1 LNHNV, CDR2 YYDKDF (reference sequence). The CDR3 has 15 residues. In DNA form, the CDR3 reads TGTGCCACCAGCAGAGGTCTAGCGGGTATCTACGAGCAGTACTTC. Amino acids: CATSRGLAGIYEQYF.

The chain joins TRBV18 to TRBJ2-7; D is ambiguous. This CDR3 has 15 residues. The germline V gene encodes CDR1 KGHSH and CDR2 LQKENI. V lost 4 bases to trimming and J lost 0 bases, with 13 bases between them. The CDR3 sequence is CASSLPRPSSYEQYF. CDR3 bases: TGTGCCAGCTCACTGCCTCGACCTAGCTCCTACGAGCAGTACTTC.

The chain is built from TRBV5-1 and TRBJ2-3; D is unresolved. CDR1 and CDR2 (germline): SGHRS, YFSETQ. The CDR3 extends over 14 amino acids. The V gene lost 0 bases and the J gene lost 2 bases, with 7 bases spanning the gap. The DNA for the CDR3 is TGCGCCAGCAGCTTGGTAGCTGCCACAGATACGCAGTATTTT. It is translated as CASSLVAATDTQYF.

The rearrangement links TRBV6-2 or TRBV6-3 to TRBJ1-2; 9 bases fit TRBD1. Germline CDR1 MNHEY, CDR2 SVGEGT. CDR3 length: 14 residues. J was trimmed by 5 bases and V by 5 bases; bases with no gene match: 6. In DNA form, the CDR3 reads TGTGCCAGCAGTACCCGGGACAGGGTTTATGGCTACACCTTC. This translates into CASSTRDRVYGYTF.

This clone was recorded a few times. This rearrangement joins TRBV19 to TRBJ1-5; the D gene is possibly TRBD1 (6 bases). Per germline, CDR1 LNHDA and CDR2 SQIVND (reference sequence). Trimming left V 7 bases short and J 2 bases short, with 24 bases between. This CDR3 has 18 residues. The CDR3 sequence: CASTAPGGGAFGNQPQHF. CDR3 coding DNA: TGTGCCAGTACGGCACCCGGGGGGGGCGCGTTCGGCAATCAGCCCCAGCATTTT.

J is TRBJ2-5 and V is TRBV3-1 (or the pseudogene TRBV3-2); the match to TRBD2 covers 14 bases. With 5 bases clipped from V and 4 bases from J, the junction kept 6 bases outside the gene matches. The CDR3 covers 16 residues. Germline loops: CDR1 LGHDT, CDR2 YNNKEL (reference sequence). CDR3 sequence reads: CASSTTSGGARETQYF. The CDR3 nucleotides are TGTGCCAGCAGCACGACTAGCGGGGGGGCCCGAGAGACCCAGTACTTC.

The CDR3 loop reads CASTHTDTQYF. The CDR3 DNA reads TGTGCCAGCACCCACACAGATACGCAGTATTTT. The genes are TRBV7-8 and TRBJ2-3; D uncertain. V was shortened by 7 bases and J by 2 bases, with 4 bases between the two germline ends. From germline, CDR1 is SGHVS and CDR2 FQNEAQ. CDR3 length: 11 amino acids.